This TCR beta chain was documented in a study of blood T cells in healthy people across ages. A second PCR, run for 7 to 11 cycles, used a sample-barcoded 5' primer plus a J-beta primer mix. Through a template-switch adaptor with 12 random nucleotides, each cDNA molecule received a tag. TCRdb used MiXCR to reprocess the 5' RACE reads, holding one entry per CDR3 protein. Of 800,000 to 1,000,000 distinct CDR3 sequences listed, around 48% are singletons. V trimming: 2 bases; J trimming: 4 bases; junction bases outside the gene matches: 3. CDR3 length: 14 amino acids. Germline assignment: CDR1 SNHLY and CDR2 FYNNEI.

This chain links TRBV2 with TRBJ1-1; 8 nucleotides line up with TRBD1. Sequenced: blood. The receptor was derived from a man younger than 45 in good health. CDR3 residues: CASSEWTGTTEAFF. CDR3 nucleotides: TGTGCCAGCAGTGAATGGACAGGGACCACTGAAGCTTTCTTT.